This T cell receptor (beta chain) stems from a study of quantifying T cell responses using KT2 cells. Study-wide background: TCR alpha and beta constant-region primers primed reverse transcription of RNA.

The V gene's germline CDR1 is MNHNS and CDR2 SASEGT. V lost 0 bases and J 5 bases, leaving 2 bases between the germline ends. The CDR3 is made up of 13 amino acids. This clonotype was observed many times. An oligo carrying a UMI was ligated to the cDNA 3' end. The first PCR ran about 4 cycles with an equimolar RC1.1 and RC1.2 beta primer mix. One entry per CDR3 protein, called by TCRdb with MiXCR from the UMI-ligation and nested PCR reads. The sample holds tens of thousands of distinct CDR3 sequences; 7.3% are singletons and the top ten take around 14%. The receptor was derived from a human donor. The chain combines TRBV6-1 with TRBJ1-6; D gene ambiguous. Sequences were obtained from PBMCs spiked with cells of the T cell clone KT2. CDR3: CASSEADNSPLHF. The CDR3 DNA reads TGTGCCAGCAGTGAAGCGGATAATTCACCCCTCCACTTT.